This TCR beta chain emerged from a study of shared T cell receptors in the human thymus. Generated by immunoSEQ multiplex PCR, the TCRdb table keeps only in-frame clones and is missing some. Among hundreds of thousands of clones listed, more than 70% were seen once. Trimming left V 8 bases short and J 4 bases short, with 18 bases between. The germline gives CDR1 MNHEY, CDR2 SMNVEV (reference sequence). This CDR3 region has 15 residues. These sequences were also reported in another study, on human thymus T cells.

The TCR was taken from a boy under three years old with a congenital heart defect. V gene TRBV27 combines with J gene TRBJ1-5; maybe TRBD1 (5 bases). The specimen was thymocytes. CDR3 residues: CASGSWRGRNQPQHF. The CDR3 DNA sequence: TGTGCCAGCGGGTCGTGGCGGGGCAGGAATCAGCCCCAGCATTTT.